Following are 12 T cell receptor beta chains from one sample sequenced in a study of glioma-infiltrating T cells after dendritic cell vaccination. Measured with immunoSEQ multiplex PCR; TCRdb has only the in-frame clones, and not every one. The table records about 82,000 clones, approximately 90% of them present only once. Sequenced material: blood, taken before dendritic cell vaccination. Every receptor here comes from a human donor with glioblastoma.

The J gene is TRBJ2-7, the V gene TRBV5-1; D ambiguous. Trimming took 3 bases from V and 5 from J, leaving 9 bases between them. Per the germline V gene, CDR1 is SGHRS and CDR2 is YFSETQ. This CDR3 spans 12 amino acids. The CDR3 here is CASSSSNHEQYF. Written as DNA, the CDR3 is TGCGCCAGCAGCTCCTCTAACCACGAGCAGTACTTC.

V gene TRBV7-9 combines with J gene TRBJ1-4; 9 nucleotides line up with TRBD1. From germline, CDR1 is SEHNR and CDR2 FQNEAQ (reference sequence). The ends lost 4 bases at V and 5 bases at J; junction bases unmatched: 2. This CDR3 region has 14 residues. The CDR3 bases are TGTGCCAGCAGCTCCGGACAGGGGAATGAAAAACTGTTTTTT. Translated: CASSSGQGNEKLFF. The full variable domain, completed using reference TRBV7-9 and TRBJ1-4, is DTGVSQNPRHKITKRGQNVTFRCDPISEHNRLYWYRQTLGQGPEFLTYFQNEAQLEKSRLLSDRFSAERPKGSFSTLEIQRTEQGDSAMYLCASSSGQGNEKLFFGSGTQLSVL.

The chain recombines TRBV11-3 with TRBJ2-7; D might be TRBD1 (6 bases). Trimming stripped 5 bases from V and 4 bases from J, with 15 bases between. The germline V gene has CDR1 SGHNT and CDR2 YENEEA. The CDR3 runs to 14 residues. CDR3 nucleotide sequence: TGTGCCAGCAGCCTAAGGACAGTAGGGTACGAGCAGTACTTC. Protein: CASSLRTVGYEQYF.

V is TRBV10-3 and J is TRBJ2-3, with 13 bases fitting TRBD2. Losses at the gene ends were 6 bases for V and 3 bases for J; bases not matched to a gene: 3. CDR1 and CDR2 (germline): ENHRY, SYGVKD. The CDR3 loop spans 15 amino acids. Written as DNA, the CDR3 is TGTGCCATCAGCCCGGGACTAGCGGGAACAGATACGCAGTATTTT. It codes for CAISPGLAGTDTQYF.

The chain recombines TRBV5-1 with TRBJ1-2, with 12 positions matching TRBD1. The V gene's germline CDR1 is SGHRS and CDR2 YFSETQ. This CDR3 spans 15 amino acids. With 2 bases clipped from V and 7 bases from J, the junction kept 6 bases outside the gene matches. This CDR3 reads CASSFGDRGRSGYTF. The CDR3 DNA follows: TGCGCCAGCAGCTTCGGGGACAGGGGGCGAAGTGGCTACACCTTC. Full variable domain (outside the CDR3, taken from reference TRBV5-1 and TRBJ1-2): KAGVTQTPRYLIKTRGQQVTLSCSPISGHRSVSWYQQTPGQGLQFLFEYFSETQRNKGNFPGRFSGRQFSNSRSEMNVSTLELGDSALYLCASSFGDRGRSGYTFGSGTRLTVV.

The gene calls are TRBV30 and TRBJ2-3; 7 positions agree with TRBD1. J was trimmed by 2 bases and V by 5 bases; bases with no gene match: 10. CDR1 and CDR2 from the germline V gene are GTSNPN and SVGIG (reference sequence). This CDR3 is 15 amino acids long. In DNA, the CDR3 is TGTGCCTGGTTCAGCCGGGACAGCTTCACAGATACGCAGTATTTT. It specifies CAWFSRDSFTDTQYF.

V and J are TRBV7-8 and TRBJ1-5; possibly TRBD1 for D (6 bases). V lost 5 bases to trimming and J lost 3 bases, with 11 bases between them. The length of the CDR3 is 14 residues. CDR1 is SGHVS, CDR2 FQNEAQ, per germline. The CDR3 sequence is CASSPGQYNQPQHF. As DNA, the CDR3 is TGTGCCAGCAGCCCAGGACAGTACAATCAGCCCCAGCATTTT.

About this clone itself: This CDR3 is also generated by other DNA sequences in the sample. Here the CDR3 reads CASSFRGGDQPQHF. The CDR3 coding sequence is TGCGCCAGCAGCTTCCGGGGAGGTGATCAGCCCCAGCATTTT. The rearrangement links TRBV5-1 to TRBJ1-5; the D is unclear. The CDR3 covers 14 residues. CDR1 and CDR2 from the germline V gene are SGHRS and YFSETQ. Trimming shortened V by 2 bases and J by 5 bases, and 11 bases separated the two germline ends. Combining the CDR3 with reference TRBV5-1 and TRBJ1-5 gives the whole variable domain KAGVTQTPRYLIKTRGQQVTLSCSPISGHRSVSWYQQTPGQGLQFLFEYFSETQRNKGNFPGRFSGRQFSNSRSEMNVSTLELGDSALYLCASSFRGGDQPQHFGDGTRLSIL.

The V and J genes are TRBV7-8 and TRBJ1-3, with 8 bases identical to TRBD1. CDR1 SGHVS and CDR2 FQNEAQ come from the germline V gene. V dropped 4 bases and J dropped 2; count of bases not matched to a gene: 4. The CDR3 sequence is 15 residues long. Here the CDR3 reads CASSSRTGTGNTIYF. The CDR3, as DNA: TGTGCCAGCAGCTCACGGACAGGGACTGGAAACACCATATATTTT.

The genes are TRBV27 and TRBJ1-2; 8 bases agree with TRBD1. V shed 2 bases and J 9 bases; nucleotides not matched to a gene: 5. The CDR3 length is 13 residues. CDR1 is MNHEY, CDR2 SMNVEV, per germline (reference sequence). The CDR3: CASSLQGAGSYTF. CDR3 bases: TGTGCCAGCAGTTTACAGGGGGCTGGAAGCTACACCTTC.

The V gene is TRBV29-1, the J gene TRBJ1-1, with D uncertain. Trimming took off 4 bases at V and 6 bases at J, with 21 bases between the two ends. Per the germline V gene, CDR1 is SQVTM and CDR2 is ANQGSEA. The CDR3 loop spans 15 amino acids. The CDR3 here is CSVGTGLRIWAEAFF. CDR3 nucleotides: TGCAGCGTTGGCACCGGACTCCGCATCTGGGCTGAAGCTTTCTTT.

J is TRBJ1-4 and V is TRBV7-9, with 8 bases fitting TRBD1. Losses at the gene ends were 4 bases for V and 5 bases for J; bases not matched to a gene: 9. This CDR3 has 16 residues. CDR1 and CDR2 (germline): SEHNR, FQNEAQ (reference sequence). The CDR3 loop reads CASSSQGQAGNEKLFF. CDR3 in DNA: TGTGCCAGCAGCTCCCAGGGACAGGCGGGGAATGAAAAACTGTTTTTT.